A selection of T cell receptor beta chains follows, all from one sample in a study of T-cell reconstitution after alpha-beta-depleted transplantation in children. TCRdb re-called the PCR reads through MiXCR, storing one row per CDR3 protein. The sample consists of some 240,000 distinct CDR3 sequences, approximately 9.8% of them appearing once. The sequencing here drew on PBMCs from the stem cell graft donor, taken from the stem cell graft. The receptors were sampled from a human donor who donated a stem cell graft to a child with SCID. Each CDR3 is given with its conserved first and last residue. A D gene is named only where the DNA matches it firmly. The listing skips clone size in some rows; elsewhere it reads once, few, many or a size class.

CDR3 DNA: TGCGCCAGCAGCCTACCTAGCGGGGCCCTCACAGATACGCAGTATTTT; CDR3 protein: CASSLPSGALTDTQYF; clone size: many; J gene: TRBJ2-3; D gene: TRBD2; V gene: TRBV5-1; CDR3 length: 16
CDR3 DNA: TGTGCCAGCAGTTTAGCCAGAAACACCGGGGAGCTGTTTTTT; CDR3 protein: CASSLARNTGELFF; clone size: .; J gene: TRBJ2-2; D gene: .; V gene: TRBV27; CDR3 length: 14
CDR3 DNA: TGTGCCAGCAGCTTAGACCCCCTAGGGGATACGCAGTATTTT; CDR3 protein: CASSLDPLGDTQYF; clone size: many; J gene: TRBJ2-3; D gene: .; V gene: TRBV7-6; CDR3 length: 14
CDR3 DNA: TGTGCCAGCAGCGCACCACCCGGCGTTAATGAGCAGTTCTTC; CDR3 protein: CASSAPPGVNEQFF; clone size: many; J gene: TRBJ2-1; D gene: .; V gene: TRBV9; CDR3 length: 14
CDR3 DNA: TGTGCCAGCAGTCGGAACGGGGGGACAGCTAACTATGGCTACACCTTC; CDR3 protein: CASSRNGGTANYGYTF; clone size: many; J gene: TRBJ1-2; D gene: TRBD1; V gene: TRBV12-3/TRBV12-4; CDR3 length: 16
CDR3 DNA: TGCAGCGTGGCGAAGGGGTCCTGGGGGACTGAAGCTTTCTTT; CDR3 protein: CSVAKGSWGTEAFF; clone size: many; J gene: TRBJ1-1; D gene: .; V gene: TRBV29-1; CDR3 length: 14
CDR3 DNA: TGTGCCAGCAGTGACGGGCAGGGAGGAAAGACCCAGTACTTC; CDR3 protein: CASSDGQGGKTQYF; clone size: many; J gene: TRBJ2-5; D gene: .; V gene: TRBV2; CDR3 length: 14
CDR3 DNA: TGTGCCAGCAGTGCTAGCACAGATACGCAGTATTTT; CDR3 protein: CASSASTDTQYF; clone size: many; J gene: TRBJ2-3; D gene: .; V gene: TRBV2; CDR3 length: 12
CDR3 DNA: TGTGCCAGCAGTTCCCGACAGGAAGGACTAGCGGACACAGATACGCAGTATTTT; CDR3 protein: CASSSRQEGLADTDTQYF; clone size: many; J gene: TRBJ2-3; D gene: TRBD2; V gene: TRBV27; CDR3 length: 18
CDR3 DNA: TGTGCCACCAGTGATTTGCAGAGGGGAACAGATACGCAGTATTTT; CDR3 protein: CATSDLQRGTDTQYF; clone size: many; J gene: TRBJ2-3; D gene: .; V gene: TRBV24-1; CDR3 length: 15
CDR3 DNA: TGTGCCTGGTTCAGGGATTACGAGCAGTACTTC; CDR3 protein: CAWFRDYEQYF; clone size: .; J gene: TRBJ2-7; D gene: .; V gene: TRBV30; CDR3 length: 11
CDR3 DNA: TGTGCCAGCAGTCCGGTGGGGCCTAGCCCAGCGTTGAACACCGGGGAGCTGTTTTTT; CDR3 protein: CASSPVGPSPALNTGELFF; clone size: many; J gene: TRBJ2-2; D gene: .; V gene: TRBV6-1; CDR3 length: 19
CDR3 DNA: TGTGCCAGCAGCTGGGAAGAAGAGACCCAGTACTTC; CDR3 protein: CASSWEEETQYF; clone size: .; J gene: TRBJ2-5; D gene: .; V gene: TRBV3-1; CDR3 length: 12
CDR3 DNA: TGTGCCAGCAGGACGCTCCGAGGACAGGGGTTGTACGAGCAGTACTTC; CDR3 protein: CASRTLRGQGLYEQYF; clone size: many; J gene: TRBJ2-7; D gene: TRBD1; V gene: TRBV2; CDR3 length: 16
CDR3 DNA: TGCGCCAGCAGCTGGACAGGCCTCTACTACGAGCAGTACTTC; CDR3 protein: CASSWTGLYYEQYF; clone size: many; J gene: TRBJ2-7; D gene: TRBD1; V gene: TRBV5-1; CDR3 length: 14
CDR3 DNA: TGTGCCAGCAGCGTGACAGGGCTCCACCAGTACTTC; CDR3 protein: CASSVTGLHQYF; clone size: many; J gene: TRBJ2-5; D gene: TRBD1; V gene: TRBV28; CDR3 length: 12
CDR3 DNA: TGCGCCAGCAGTTTAGCGCCCTCCTACAATGAGCAGTTCTTC; CDR3 protein: CASSLAPSYNEQFF; clone size: many; J gene: TRBJ2-1; D gene: .; V gene: TRBV5-1; CDR3 length: 14
CDR3 DNA: TGTGCCAGCAGCCAAGAGCCGGGGCGCCACTACAATGAGCAGTTCTTC; CDR3 protein: CASSQEPGRHYNEQFF; clone size: few; J gene: TRBJ2-1; D gene: .; V gene: TRBV4-2; CDR3 length: 16
CDR3 DNA: TGTGCCAGCAGAGCCTCCGGGACAGGTTCAGAAAAACTGTTTTTT; CDR3 protein: CASRASGTGSEKLFF; clone size: many; J gene: TRBJ1-4; D gene: TRBD1; V gene: TRBV12-3/TRBV12-4; CDR3 length: 15
CDR3 DNA: TGCGCCAGCAGGTGGGGGGACAGAGACAACACTGAAGCTTTCTTT; CDR3 protein: CASRWGDRDNTEAFF; clone size: .; J gene: TRBJ1-1; D gene: TRBD1; V gene: TRBV5-1; CDR3 length: 15
CDR3 DNA: TGTGCCAGCAGCGCTCCCAGCACAGGGGCGGACACTGAAGCTTTCTTT; CDR3 protein: CASSAPSTGADTEAFF; clone size: many; J gene: TRBJ1-1; D gene: TRBD1; V gene: TRBV9; CDR3 length: 16
CDR3 DNA: TGTGCCAGCAGCCCTCCCGTAAGCGGGGGGGCCGAGGACACAGATACGCAGTATTTT; CDR3 protein: CASSPPVSGGAEDTDTQYF; clone size: .; J gene: TRBJ2-3; D gene: TRBD2; V gene: TRBV7-3; CDR3 length: 19
CDR3 DNA: TGCGCCAGCAGCTTGGTCTTAGGTACTGAAGCTTTCTTT; CDR3 protein: CASSLVLGTEAFF; clone size: many; J gene: TRBJ1-1; D gene: .; V gene: TRBV5-1; CDR3 length: 13
CDR3 DNA: TGTGCCACCAGTGATGACAGGGACACCGGGGAGCTGTTTTTT; CDR3 protein: CATSDDRDTGELFF; clone size: many; J gene: TRBJ2-2; D gene: TRBD1; V gene: TRBV24-1; CDR3 length: 14
CDR3 DNA: TGTGCCACCAGTCTGGGACTAGCGGAATACGAGCAGTACTTC; CDR3 protein: CATSLGLAEYEQYF; clone size: many; J gene: TRBJ2-7; D gene: TRBD2; V gene: TRBV15; CDR3 length: 14
CDR3 DNA: TGTGCCAGCAGCTTGGGCACTGAAGCTTTCTTT; CDR3 protein: CASSLGTEAFF; clone size: many; J gene: TRBJ1-1; D gene: .; V gene: TRBV12-3/TRBV12-4; CDR3 length: 11
CDR3 DNA: TGTGCCAGCAGCTTTTTTCTCGTGGCGGAAACTGAAGCTTTCTTT; CDR3 protein: CASSFFLVAETEAFF; clone size: many; J gene: TRBJ1-1; D gene: .; V gene: TRBV7-2; CDR3 length: 15
CDR3 DNA: TGCAGTGCTCGCCGGGTGGTAAATCAGCCCCAGCATTTT; CDR3 protein: CSARRVVNQPQHF; clone size: .; J gene: TRBJ1-5; D gene: .; V gene: TRBV20-1; CDR3 length: 13